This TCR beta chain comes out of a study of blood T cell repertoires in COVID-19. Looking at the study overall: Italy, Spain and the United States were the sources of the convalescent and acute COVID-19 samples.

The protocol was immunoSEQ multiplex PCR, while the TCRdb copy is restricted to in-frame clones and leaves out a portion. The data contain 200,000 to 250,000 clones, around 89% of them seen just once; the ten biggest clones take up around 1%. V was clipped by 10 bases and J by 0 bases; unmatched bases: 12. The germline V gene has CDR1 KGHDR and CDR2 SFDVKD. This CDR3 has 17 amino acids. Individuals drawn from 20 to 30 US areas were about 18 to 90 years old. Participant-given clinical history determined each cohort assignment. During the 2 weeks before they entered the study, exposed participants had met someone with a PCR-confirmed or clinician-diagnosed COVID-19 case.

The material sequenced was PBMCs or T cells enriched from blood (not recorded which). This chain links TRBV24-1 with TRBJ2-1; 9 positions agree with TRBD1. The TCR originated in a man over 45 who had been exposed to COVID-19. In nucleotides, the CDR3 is TGTGCCACTTCGGGGTATGGGACAGGGAGCTCCTACAATGAGCAGTTCTTC. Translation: CATSGYGTGSSYNEQFF.